This TCR beta chain was sequenced for a study of T cell responses to AZD1222 COVID-19 vaccine. Regarding this clone: The antigen remains unidentified.

CDR3 length: 16 amino acids. The J segment lost 4 bases and the V segment lost 0 bases, leaving 8 bases of the junction unmatched. CDR1 SGHTA and CDR2 FQGNSA come from the germline V gene. General study points: Two doses of AZD1222 preceded a rise in Spike-specific TCR breadth and depth. Only a handful of AZD1222 recipients tested seropositive at baseline. Nearly half of unique spike-specific TCRs reportedly avoided B.1.351 and B.1.1.7 mutated regions.

Sequencing was performed with immunoSEQ multiplex PCR; in TCRdb, only in-frame clones are kept and a portion is missing. The sample yields about 130,000 clones, under 95% seen once. This chain uses TRBV7-2 with TRBJ1-2, with TRBD1 identical over 7 bases. The sequence was obtained from an adult in good health. The specimen comprised peripheral blood, sampled on day 0 of AZD1222 vaccination. CDR3 in amino acids: CASSLAGGAGSYGYTF. For the CDR3, the DNA is TGTGCCAGCAGCTTAGCAGGGGGCGCGGGATCCTATGGCTACACCTTC.